One and the same sample provided the 11 T cell receptor beta chains below, sequenced in a study of cytomegalovirus exposure and HLA in healthy donors (dated by TCRdb to between 2016 and 2019). Library preparation used the immunoSEQ multiplex PCR assay. The multiplex PCR relied on a mix of 60 forward primers for TCR Vbeta segments and 13 reverse primers for TCR Jbeta segments. TCRdb limited this immuneACCESS table to in-frame rearrangements with V and J called. A share of clones is missing; checked studies link under half to unresolved V genes, and the rest is unexplained. The sample records roughly 120,000 clones, 8.5% to 10% of which are singletons. The ten largest clones take up about 3% of the sample. Sequencing used PBMCs. Receptors originate from a man under 40 in good health and CMV-seronegative.

As regards this clone: In the same sample, other DNA sequences code for this CDR3. The chain links TRBV18 to TRBJ2-7, with 8 nucleotides matching TRBD1. The germline gives CDR1 KGHSH, CDR2 LQKENI. Losses at the gene ends were 2 bases for V and 4 bases for J; bases not matched to a gene: 4. This CDR3 contains 14 residues. The CDR3: CASSPGQGAYEQYF. CDR3 DNA: TGTGCCAGCTCACCAGGACAGGGCGCTTACGAGCAGTACTTC.

The chain carries TRBV2 and TRBJ2-3; 11 positions match TRBD2. After removal of 6 bases from V and 2 bases from J, the junction contained 4 bases not matched to a gene. The CDR3 runs to 15 residues. Looked up from germline, CDR1 is SNHLY and CDR2 is FYNNEI. CDR3 in DNA: TGTGCCAGCAGACAGACTAGCGGGGACACAGATACGCAGTATTTT. Translation: CASRQTSGDTDTQYF.

This chain uses TRBV30 with TRBJ2-2; possible D gene TRBD2, 7 bases. CDR3 length: 13 residues. Germline V gene lookup returns CDR1 GTSNPN and CDR2 SVGIG (reference sequence). CDR3 loop: CAGRGAPTGELFF. CDR3 DNA: TGTGCAGGGAGGGGGGCGCCGACCGGGGAGCTGTTTTTT.

The chain uses TRBV9 and TRBJ2-2; tentative D call: TRBD2 (5 bases). The ends were cut back, 4 bases at V and 4 bases at J, with 20 bases in the middle. Germline loops: CDR1 SGDLS, CDR2 YYNGEE. The CDR3 extends over 17 amino acids. The CDR3 is CASSPTRLPGATGELFF. CDR3 in DNA: TGTGCCAGCAGCCCTACCCGACTACCCGGAGCCACCGGGGAGCTGTTTTTT.

Only a few counts were recorded for this clone. The CDR3 DNA sequence: TGTGCCAGCAGTAGTCCTAGCGGATATTACAATGAGCAGTTCTTC. It translates to CASSSPSGYYNEQFF. The chain links TRBV28 to TRBJ2-1; 7 bases are a match to TRBD2. The V gene end was trimmed by 5 bases and the J gene end by 4 bases; junction bases not matched to a gene: 8. Germline V gene lookup returns CDR1 MDHEN and CDR2 SYDVKM. This CDR3 contains 15 residues.

This sequence joins TRBV28 and TRBJ2-1, with 8 bases identical to TRBD2. The CDR3 is 15 residues long. CDR1 is MDHEN and CDR2 is SYDVKM in the germline V gene. V gave up 7 bases and J gave up 3 bases; unmatched junction bases: 8. CDR3 in DNA: TGTGCCAGCATTGGTAGCGGGAAAAGCTACAATGAGCAGTTCTTC. It translates to CASIGSGKSYNEQFF.

This clone was detected a few times. The chain couples TRBV7-2 to TRBJ1-1; TRBD1 agrees at 7 bases. V was clipped by 8 bases and J by 2 bases; unmatched bases: 8. The germline V gene encodes CDR1 SGHTA and CDR2 FQGNSA. The CDR3 length is 14 residues. CDR3 loop: CASSRQGRNTEAFF. The DNA of the CDR3 is TGTGCCAGCTCAAGACAGGGCAGAAACACTGAAGCTTTCTTT.

The chain links TRBV19 to TRBJ2-5; D may be TRBD1 (6 bases). Germline assignment: CDR1 LNHDA and CDR2 SQIVND (reference sequence). The CDR3 totals 14 residues. V lost 2 bases and J lost 3, with 10 bases in between. The chain's CDR3 is CASSINRVKETQYF. CDR3 in DNA: TGTGCCAGTAGTATAAACAGGGTTAAAGAGACCCAGTACTTC.

The chain joins TRBV18 to TRBJ2-7; 7 bases match TRBD2. CDR3 size: 14 residues. V was pared by 3 bases and J by 7 bases, with 9 bases of the junction left unmatched. Germline loops: CDR1 KGHSH, CDR2 LQKENI. The chain's CDR3 is CASSPTSAEGEQYF. The CDR3 bases are TGTGCCAGCTCACCCACTAGCGCCGAGGGAGAGCAGTACTTC. Full variable domain (missing parts from reference TRBV18 and TRBJ2-7): NAGVMQNPRHLVRRRGQEARLRCSPMKGHSHVYWYRQLPEEGLKFMVYLQKENIIDESGMPKERFSAEFPKEGPSILRIQQVVRGDSAAYFCASSPTSAEGEQYFGPGTRLTVT.

The V call is TRBV19, the J call TRBJ2-2, with D possibly being TRBD2 (6 bases). Germline values: CDR1 LNHDA, CDR2 SQIVND (reference sequence). Trimming left V 1 base short and J 5 bases short, with 14 bases between. CDR3 length: 16 residues. For the CDR3, the DNA is TGTGCCAGTAGTATAGGGAAGGGACTGAAAACCGGGGAGCTGTTTTTT. Translating it yields CASSIGKGLKTGELFF.

The V gene is TRBV7-9, the J gene TRBJ1-4, with D possibly matching TRBD1 (5 bases). The CDR3 loop spans 13 amino acids. With 6 bases removed from V and 0 bases from J, the gap between germline ends came to 5 bases. The germline CDR1 and CDR2 sequences are SEHNR and FQNEAQ (reference sequence). CDR3 nucleotides: TGTGCCAGCAGGACAGCAACTAATGAAAAACTGTTTTTT. Amino acid sequence: CASRTATNEKLFF.